This T cell receptor (beta chain) was captured in a study of human T cells and chemical hapten exposure. Study-wide context: Patch tests applied 0.01% DPC to the upper back and were scored after 6 days.

As the library was built, unique molecular identifiers were attached to individual cDNA molecules. TCRdb analysed the RACE reads with MiXCR anew, one entry per CDR3 protein. The sample has about 290,000 distinct CDR3 sequences; around 7% are singletons. Findings of the study overall: After DPC sensitization, TCRs above 1 in 1000 frequency showed no change.

This clonotype was found a few times. Its antigen is still unknown. Time point meaning: pre-sensitization, week 0. Treatment in this sample: therapeutic diphenylcyclopropenone sensitization with weekly scalp DPC. Every patch test was put on after a blood sample was taken. This CDR3 is 14 amino acids long. The V end lost 3 bases, the J end lost 5 bases, and 14 bases lay between the germline ends. Germline assignment: CDR1 ENHRY and CDR2 SYGVKD. This specimen was whole blood, taken in connection with sensitization to the hapten diphenylcyclopropenone (DPC). The sequence came from a man younger than 35 with alopecia areata. Some clones in this sample may be carry-over from other donors' samples. The chain employs TRBV10-3 and TRBJ2-7; TRBD2 is a possible D gene (6 bases). The CDR3 bases are TGTGCCATCAGTGATGATAGCGGCTCAAACGAGCAGTACTTC. This codes for CAISDDSGSNEQYF.